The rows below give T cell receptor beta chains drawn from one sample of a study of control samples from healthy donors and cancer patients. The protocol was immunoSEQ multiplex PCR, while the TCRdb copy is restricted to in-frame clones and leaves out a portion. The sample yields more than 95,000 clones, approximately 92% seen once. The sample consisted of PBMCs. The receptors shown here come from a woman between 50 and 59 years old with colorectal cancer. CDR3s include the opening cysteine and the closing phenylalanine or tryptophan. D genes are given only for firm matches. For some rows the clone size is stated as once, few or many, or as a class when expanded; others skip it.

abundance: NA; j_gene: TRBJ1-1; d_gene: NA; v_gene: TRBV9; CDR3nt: TGTGCCAGCAGCCCCGGGACATACACTGAAGCTTTCTTT; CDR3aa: CASSPGTYTEAFF
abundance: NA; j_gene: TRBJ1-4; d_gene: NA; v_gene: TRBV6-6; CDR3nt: TGTGCCAGCCACTCTAGACAGCCTAGTATTAATGAAAAACTGTTTTTT; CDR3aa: CASHSRQPSINEKLFF
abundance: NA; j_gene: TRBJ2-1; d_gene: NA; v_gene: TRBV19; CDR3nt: TGTGCCAGTCGCCGGGGCAGGGGCTACAATGAGCAGTTCTTC; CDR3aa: CASRRGRGYNEQFF
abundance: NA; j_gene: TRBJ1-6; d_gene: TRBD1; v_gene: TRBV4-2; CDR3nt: TGTGCCAGCAGCCAACAGCCTAGTTGGGACAGGGTCAATTCACCCCTCCACTTT; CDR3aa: CASSQQPSWDRVNSPLHF
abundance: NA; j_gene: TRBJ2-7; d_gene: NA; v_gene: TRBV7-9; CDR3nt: TGTGCCGGCGACTCCTCCCCAGGGACCGAGCAGTACTTC; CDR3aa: CAGDSSPGTEQYF
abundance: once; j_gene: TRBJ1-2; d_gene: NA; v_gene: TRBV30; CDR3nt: TGTGCCTGGAGTGTAGGGGGGGGGAGAGGAGGCTACACCTTC; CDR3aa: CAWSVGGGRGGYTF
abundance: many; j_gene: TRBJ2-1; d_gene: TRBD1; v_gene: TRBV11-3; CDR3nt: TGTGCCAGCAGCTATACGGGACAGGGGATGAGTGAGCAGTTCTTC; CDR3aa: CASSYTGQGMSEQFF
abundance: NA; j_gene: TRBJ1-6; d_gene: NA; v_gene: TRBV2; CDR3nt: TGTGCCAGCAGTGAATCAGGGGTCGGCGGGTCGGGCCTCCACTTT; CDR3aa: CASSESGVGGSGLHF
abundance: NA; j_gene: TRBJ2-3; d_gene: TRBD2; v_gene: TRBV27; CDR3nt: TGTGCCAGCAGTTCCACCATTAGCGGGGGCACAGATACGCAGTATTTT; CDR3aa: CASSSTISGGTDTQYF
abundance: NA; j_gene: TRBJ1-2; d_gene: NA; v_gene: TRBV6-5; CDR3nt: TGTGCCAGCAGTTACCGAATTACAGGGATCTATGGCTACACCTTC; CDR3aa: CASSYRITGIYGYTF